This entry lists 2 T cell receptor beta chains sequenced from one sample in a study of cytomegalovirus exposure and HLA in healthy donors. PCR used 60 Vbeta primers and 13 Jbeta primers. TCRdb's table, derived via immunoSEQ multiplex PCR, lists solely in-frame clones and lacks some. There are about 89,000 clones in the sample; around 81% occur only once, and 3.7% lies in the top ten. The sequenced sample was PBMCs. These receptors were taken from a female donor in good health and CMV-seropositive.

The chain joins TRBV9 to TRBJ2-3; 7 bases are shared with TRBD2. Per the germline V gene, CDR1 is SGDLS and CDR2 is YYNGEE. Trimming took 0 bases from V and 11 from J; bases not matched to a gene: 21. The CDR3 sequence is 18 residues long. For the CDR3, the DNA is TGTGCCAGCAGCGTAGGGATGTTTGCGGGAGTAATTAAAGAGGAGCAGTATTTT. As protein: CASSVGMFAGVIKEEQYF.

CDR3 bases: TGTGCCAGCAGAGACTGGGCCCAGTACTTC. Encoded protein: CASRDWAQYF. The chain combines TRBV2 with TRBJ2-5; D call uncertain. V lost 6 bases, J lost 9 bases, and 8 bases lay in between. The germline gives CDR1 SNHLY, CDR2 FYNNEI. The CDR3 sequence is 10 residues long.